This T cell receptor (beta chain) was recovered during a study of shared clonotypes between healthy human individuals. The CDR3 is made up of 16 amino acids. Trimming stripped 4 bases from V and 2 bases from J, with 16 bases between. Germline CDR1 reads MNHEY; CDR2 reads SMNVEV (reference sequence). This table comes from immunoSEQ multiplex PCR, and its TCRdb copy is limited to in-frame clones, with some not included. The sample lists around 1,900,000 clones, roughly 93% occurring once. Naive-designated CD8 cells lacked CD45RO, were positively enriched for CCR7, and omitted terminally differentiated effector memory CD45RA+ cells.

Input material: naive CD8+ T cells from PBMCs. The chain joins TRBV27 to TRBJ2-3; D is uncertain. This sequence originates from a man aged 18-30 years in good health. Some clones in this sample may be carry-over from other donors' samples. The chain's CDR3 is CASSSPVRLDTDTQYF. Here the CDR3 DNA reads TGTGCCAGCAGTTCCCCAGTTCGATTAGACACAGATACGCAGTATTTT.